The 22 T cell receptor beta chains below were found in one sample sequenced in a study of graft-versus-host responses after intestinal transplantation. This table comes from immunoSEQ multiplex PCR, and its TCRdb copy is limited to in-frame clones, with some not included. This sample has some 31,000 clones; about 92% occur once, and the top ten carry about 0.66%. Sequenced here: PBMCs, sampled about 65 days after intestinal transplant. These receptor sequences come from a human patient who received an intestinal transplant, so some T cells may come from the graft donor.

V is TRBV5-4 and J is TRBJ2-1; 7 bases agree with TRBD2. This CDR3 has 14 amino acids. Trimming removed 0 bases from V and 8 bases from J; junction bases left unmatched: 5. In germline, CDR1 is SGHNT, CDR2 YYREEE (reference sequence). The CDR3 DNA sequence: TGTGCCAGCAGCTTGGCGGGTCGGGGGGATGAGCAGTTCTTC. Translated, it gives CASSLAGRGDEQFF.

The chain combines TRBV7-6 with TRBJ2-3; D ambiguous. The V gene's germline CDR1 is SGHVS and CDR2 FNYEAQ. The CDR3 consists of 15 residues. Trimming left V 2 bases short and J 3 bases short, with 12 bases between. The CDR3 bases are TGTGCCAGCAGCTTATCCGTCGTTGTTACAGATACGCAGTATTTT. It is translated as CASSLSVVVTDTQYF.

The J gene is TRBJ2-1, the V gene TRBV9; D gene uncertain. The CDR3 is 11 residues long. Germline CDR1 and CDR2: SGDLS and YYNGEE. V lost 0 bases and J lost 7, with 2 bases in between. CDR3 protein: CASSVDNEQFF. CDR3 coding DNA: TGTGCCAGCAGCGTAGATAATGAGCAGTTCTTC. The full variable domain, completed using reference TRBV9 and TRBJ2-1, is DSGVTQTPKHLITATGQRVTLRCSPRSGDLSVYWYQQSLDQGLQFLIQYYNGEERAKGNILERFSAQQFPDLHSELNLSSLELGDSALYFCASSVDNEQFFGPGTRLTVL.

This clone was counted a single time. The CDR3: CASSLLGETYNEQFF. CDR3 nucleotide sequence: TGTGCCAGCAGCTTGTTAGGGGAAACATACAATGAGCAGTTCTTC. V and J are TRBV5-4 and TRBJ2-1, with D tentatively TRBD1 (5 bases). CDR3 length: 15 residues. V lost 1 base and J 4 bases, leaving 12 bases between the germline ends. CDR1 and CDR2 from the germline V gene are SGHNT and YYREEE (reference sequence).

V usage is TRBV5-6 and J usage is TRBJ2-7; 8 nucleotides line up with TRBD2. The germline V gene has CDR1 SGHDT and CDR2 YYEEEE. CDR3 length equals 15 residues. V gave up 4 bases and J gave up 2 bases; unmatched junction bases: 8. The chain's CDR3 is CASSLLNSGAYEQYF. CDR3 nucleotide sequence: TGTGCCAGCAGCCTACTAAATAGCGGGGCCTACGAGCAGTACTTC.

The rearrangement uses TRBV4-1 and TRBJ1-2, with TRBD1 as a possible D gene (6 bases). Between the trimmed V and J ends, which lost 0 bases and 4 bases, there was a span of 12 bases. The CDR3 covers 15 residues. Germline lookup yields CDR1 MGHRA and CDR2 YSYEKL. The CDR3 coding sequence is TGCGCCAGCAGCCAAGAGGAGGGGGGCTTCTATGGCTACACCTTC. Translating it yields CASSQEEGGFYGYTF.

This sequence joins TRBV29-1 and TRBJ2-7; D might be TRBD1 (6 bases). Per germline, CDR1 SQVTM and CDR2 ANQGSEA. This CDR3 contains 10 residues. V was clipped by 4 bases and J by 7 bases, with 8 bases between them. CDR3 amino acids: CSVGGTEQYF. CDR3 bases: TGCAGCGTTGGGGGGACAGAGCAGTACTTC.

The chain links TRBV7-9 to TRBJ2-7; D is perhaps TRBD1 (6 bases). From germline, CDR1 is SEHNR and CDR2 FQNEAQ (reference sequence). This CDR3 region has 15 residues. Trimming pared 5 bases from V and 3 bases from J, leaving 17 bases between. The CDR3 nucleotides are TGTGCCAGCAGCCGGTTTGAAGACAGGTACTACGAGCAGTACTTC. This codes for CASSRFEDRYYEQYF.

This chain connects TRBV27 to TRBJ1-1; the D gene is possibly TRBD1 (5 bases). Germline V lookup: CDR1 MNHEY, CDR2 SMNVEV (reference sequence). The CDR3 extends over 13 amino acids. Trimming left V 3 bases short and J 7 bases short, with 12 bases between. The CDR3 sequence is CASSFQRGDEAFF. For the CDR3, the DNA is TGTGCCAGCAGTTTTCAGAGGGGAGATGAAGCTTTCTTT.

The chain couples TRBV11-2 to TRBJ2-1; unclear D gene. Germline-derived CDR1 and CDR2 are SGHAT and FQNNGV. The CDR3 contains 16 residues. Between the trimmed V and J ends, which lost 0 bases and 1 base, there was a span of 10 bases. Written as DNA, the CDR3 is TGTGCCAGCAGCTTAGAGTTAACGGCATCCTACAATGAGCAGTTCTTC. Translating gives CASSLELTASYNEQFF.

The gene calls are TRBV5-1 and TRBJ2-1; 8 bases are shared with TRBD2. Germline CDR1 is SGHRS and CDR2 is YFSETQ. V lost 0 bases and J lost 8; bases outside the gene matches: 7. This CDR3 comprises 15 residues. CDR3 residues: CASSLVTSGGDEQFF. DNA of the CDR3: TGCGCCAGCAGCTTGGTAACTAGCGGAGGGGATGAGCAGTTCTTC.

The chain recombines TRBV2 with TRBJ2-1, with D perhaps TRBD1 or TRBD2 (5 bases each). Germline V gives CDR1 SNHLY, CDR2 FYNNEI. CDR3 length: 14 residues. V lost 8 bases and J 8 bases, leaving 19 bases between the germline ends. Here the CDR3 DNA reads TGTGCCAGCCCTTGGTCCGGGACCATGGATGAGCAGTTCTTC. Protein sequence: CASPWSGTMDEQFF.

The V and J genes are TRBV7-8 and TRBJ1-1; D perhaps matches TRBD1 (6 bases). Germline V gene sequence: CDR1 SGHVS, CDR2 FQNEAQ. The CDR3 contains 16 residues. Trimming stripped 3 bases from V and 11 bases from J, with 25 bases between. The CDR3 sequence is CASSFLSLRQAVLAFF. CDR3 nucleotides: TGTGCCAGCAGCTTTCTTTCCCTGCGACAGGCGGTTTTGGCTTTCTTT. Full variable domain (outside the CDR3, taken from reference TRBV7-8 and TRBJ1-1): GAGVSQSPRYKVAKRGQDVALRCDPISGHVSLFWYQQALGQGPEFLTYFQNEAQLDKSGLPSDRFFAERPEGSVSTLKIQRTQQEDSAVYLCASSFLSLRQAVLAFFGQGTRLTVV.

This clone was found once. The V gene is TRBV7-9, the J gene TRBJ1-2, with no clear D. The V gene's germline CDR1 is SEHNR and CDR2 FQNEAQ (reference sequence). This CDR3 has 18 residues. V was trimmed by 2 bases and J by 4 bases, leaving 23 bases between them. CDR3 in DNA: TGTGCCAGCAGCTTAAAGGAACGAGGGCGGAATAACTCCTATGGCTACACCTTC. Translated, it gives CASSLKERGRNNSYGYTF.

This chain connects TRBV6-4 to TRBJ2-1; TRBD2 aligns across 13 bases. Per germline, CDR1 MRHNA and CDR2 SNTAGT. The CDR3 has 15 residues. After removal of 10 bases from V and 9 bases from J, the junction contained 12 bases not matched to a gene. The CDR3 nucleotides are TGTGCCACCAAGCTACTAGCGGGGGGGCCGAGTGAGCAGTTCTTC. This encodes CATKLLAGGPSEQFF.

This chain joins TRBV30 and TRBJ1-1, with a weak D call TRBD1 (5 bases). The CDR3 is made up of 19 amino acids. The germline V gene has CDR1 GTSNPN and CDR2 SVGIG (reference sequence). Deletions cut 3 bases from V and 0 bases from J, with 26 bases between. CDR3 sequence (DNA): TGTGCCTGGAGCGTGGGTCTATGGGGCAGAAAAAGATTGAACACTGAAGCTTTCTTT. Its translation is CAWSVGLWGRKRLNTEAFF.

The sample holds a few counts of this clone. The rearrangement joins TRBV5-8 to TRBJ1-5; D unclear. The CDR3 length is 13 residues. Trimming pared 4 bases from V and 0 bases from J, leaving 5 bases between. Germline V CDR1 and CDR2: SGHTS, YDEGEE. In DNA, the CDR3 is TGTGCCAGCAGCCCAGATAGCAATCAGCCCCAGCATTTT. Translated, it gives CASSPDSNQPQHF.

The chain carries TRBV4-1 and TRBJ2-4, with 14 bases lining up with TRBD2. Germline V CDR1 and CDR2: MGHRA, YSYEKL. This CDR3 comprises 20 residues. Unmatched junction bases numbered 11, after V lost 4 bases and J lost 0 bases. This CDR3 is CASSRYSGLAGVLAKNIQYF. The CDR3 bases are TGCGCCAGCAGCCGATACTCGGGACTAGCGGGGGTGCTAGCCAAAAACATTCAGTACTTC.

The rearrangement uses TRBV19 and TRBJ2-7, with 11 bases matching TRBD2. The CDR3 length is 15 residues. J gave up 0 bases and V 5 bases, and 3 bases lay outside the gene matches. Germline CDR1 reads LNHDA; CDR2 reads SQIVND (reference sequence). The CDR3 DNA follows: TGTGCCAGTAGTGTAGCGGGAGGGAGCTCCTACGAGCAGTACTTC. It encodes CASSVAGGSSYEQYF.

The chain carries TRBV6-5 and TRBJ1-2; TRBD1 might be the D (6 bases). Germline assignment: CDR1 MNHEY and CDR2 SVGAGI. V lost 8 bases and J lost 8, with 15 bases in between. The CDR3 contains 12 residues. The CDR3 DNA follows: TGTGCCAGCGGGAGGAACAGGGAGGGCTACACCTTC. Translating it yields CASGRNREGYTF.

The rearrangement links TRBV7-9 to TRBJ1-5, with D unclear. The V gene's germline CDR1 is SEHNR and CDR2 FQNEAQ (reference sequence). Trimming took 6 bases from V and 0 from J, leaving 12 bases between them. The CDR3 has 15 residues. DNA for the CDR3: TGTGCCAGCAGTTACGGCCTGACTAGCAATCAGCCCCAGCATTTT. This sequence encodes CASSYGLTSNQPQHF.

This chain connects TRBV13 to TRBJ2-7, with 7 positions matching TRBD2. The CDR3 spans 15 residues. Germline V gene data show CDR1 as PRHDT and CDR2 as FYEKMQ (reference sequence). V lost 1 base to trimming and J lost 3 bases; unmatched junction nucleotides: 6. CDR3 sequence reads: CASSLASSGVYEQYF. The CDR3 DNA reads TGTGCCAGCAGCTTAGCGTCTAGCGGTGTCTACGAGCAGTACTTC.